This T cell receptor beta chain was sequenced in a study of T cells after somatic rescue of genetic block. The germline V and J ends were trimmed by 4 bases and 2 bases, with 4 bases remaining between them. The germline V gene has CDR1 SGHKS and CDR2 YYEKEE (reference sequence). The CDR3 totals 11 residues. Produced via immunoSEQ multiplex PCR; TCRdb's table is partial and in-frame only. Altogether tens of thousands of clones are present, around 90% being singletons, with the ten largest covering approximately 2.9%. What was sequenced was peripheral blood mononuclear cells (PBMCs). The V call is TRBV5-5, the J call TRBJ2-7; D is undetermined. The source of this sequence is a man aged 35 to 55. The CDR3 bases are TGTGCCAGCAGCCAGACCTACGAGCAGTACTTC. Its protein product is CASSQTYEQYF.